This is a list of T cell receptor beta chains from one sample in a study of T-cell memory formation after mild COVID-19. TCRdb re-analysed the 5' RACE reads in MiXCR, keeping a single row per CDR3 protein. The table includes 250,000 to 300,000 distinct CDR3 sequences, roughly 15% detected once. The material sequenced was PBMCs or a T cell subset sorted from them (not recorded which). All receptors come from a young man who had mild COVID-19 (a few samples of this study predate the infection). Cell type and time point are not known. Each CDR3 is given with its conserved first and last residue. The D gene is left open where the match is weak. Some rows have no size entry. The others give once, few or many, or a class for an expanded clone.

>TRBV4-1|TRBJ2-3|few|TRBD2
CASSQGRLAGGADTQYF
TGCGCCAGCAGCCAGGGGCGACTAGCGGGGGGGGCAGATACGCAGTATTTT
>TRBV12-3/TRBV12-4|TRBJ2-3|few|TRBD2
CASSLGLVAADTQYF
TGTGCCAGCAGTTTGGGACTAGTCGCAGCAGATACGCAGTATTTT
>TRBV12-3/TRBV12-4|TRBJ2-5|many|NA
CASSWARETQYF
TGTGCCAGCAGTTGGGCAAGGGAGACCCAGTACTTC
>TRBV29-1|TRBJ1-1|NA|NA
CSVEGQRQVTEAFF
TGCAGCGTTGAGGGCCAGAGACAGGTCACTGAAGCTTTCTTT
>TRBV12-3/TRBV12-4|TRBJ1-1|NA|NA
CASHTSGVNTEAFF
TGTGCCAGCCACACCTCAGGGGTGAACACTGAAGCTTTCTTT
>TRBV7-3|TRBJ2-3|few|NA
CASRRGSTDTQYF
TGTGCCAGCCGGCGGGGCAGCACAGATACGCAGTATTTT
>TRBV6-2/TRBV6-3|TRBJ1-6|NA|NA
CASKVGISPLHF
TGTGCCAGTAAGGTCGGAATTTCACCCCTCCACTTT
>TRBV7-3|TRBJ2-3|few|TRBD2
CASSLAGDPTDTQYF
TGTGCCAGCAGCCTAGCGGGGGACCCCACAGATACGCAGTATTTT
>TRBV20-1|TRBJ2-5|many|TRBD1
CSGVRGTGETQYF
TGCAGTGGAGTGAGGGGGACAGGAGAGACCCAGTACTTC
>TRBV7-2|TRBJ1-5|many|NA
CASSRGGGNQPQHF
TGTGCCAGCAGCCGGGGGGGTGGCAATCAGCCCCAGCATTTT
>TRBV7-8|TRBJ2-3|NA|NA
CASSWGAGDVTQYF
TGTGCCAGCAGCTGGGGGGCTGGGGATGTTACGCAGTATTTT
>TRBV7-2|TRBJ2-7|few|NA
CASSFDRGREQYF
TGTGCCAGCAGCTTTGACCGGGGCCGCGAGCAGTACTTC
>TRBV12-3/TRBV12-4|TRBJ2-2|many|NA
CASSLRDTGELFF
TGTGCCAGCAGTTTAAGGGACACCGGGGAGCTGTTTTTT
>TRBV24-1|TRBJ1-5|few|TRBD1
CATSGQGGNQPQHF
TGTGCCACCAGCGGACAGGGCGGCAATCAGCCCCAGCATTTT
>TRBV20-1|TRBJ2-1|NA|TRBD1
CSAPGTGAGREQFF
TGCAGTGCCCCCGGGACAGGGGCCGGCCGAGAGCAGTTCTTC
>TRBV4-3|TRBJ1-1|NA|NA
CASSQDRTEAFF
TGCGCCAGCAGCCAAGATCGCACTGAAGCTTTCTTT
>TRBV18|TRBJ2-7|few|TRBD2
CASSGGDSYEQYF
TGTGCCAGCTCCGGGGGGGACTCCTACGAGCAGTACTTC
>TRBV5-1|TRBJ2-5|many|NA
CASSLAGTSQETQYF
TGCGCCAGCAGCTTGGCGGGGACGTCCCAAGAGACCCAGTACTTC
>TRBV20-1|TRBJ1-1|NA|NA
CSARYSGGFTEAFF
TGCAGTGCTAGATACTCTGGAGGGTTCACTGAAGCTTTCTTT
>TRBV5-1|TRBJ1-1|NA|NA
CASSLASGGEAFF
TGCGCCAGCAGCTTGGCCTCGGGAGGTGAAGCTTTCTTT
>TRBV7-2|TRBJ2-7|few|NA
CASSGPGYEQYF
TGTGCCAGCTCCGGGCCGGGGTACGAGCAGTACTTC
>TRBV7-9|TRBJ1-4|few|TRBD1
CASSSLRTGIEEKLFF
TGTGCCAGCAGCTCCCTAAGGACAGGGATCGAGGAAAAACTGTTTTTT
>TRBV11-2|TRBJ2-3|NA|NA
CASSFLARTDTQYF
TGTGCCAGCAGCTTTCTAGCCCGAACAGATACGCAGTATTTT
>TRBV5-1|TRBJ2-5|few|NA
CASSLQTTEETQYF
TGCGCCAGCAGCCTACAGACGACCGAAGAGACCCAGTACTTC
>TRBV6-5|TRBJ2-5|few|NA
CASSYSSSKETQYF
TGTGCCAGCAGTTACTCTTCTAGTAAAGAGACCCAGTACTTC
>TRBV7-9|TRBJ2-3|few|NA
CASSGGQPYRQYF
TGTGCCAGCAGCGGTGGACAGCCCTATAGGCAGTATTTT
>TRBV7-3|TRBJ1-1|few|TRBD1
CASRSGTGDTEAFF
TGTGCCAGCAGGTCCGGGACAGGCGACACTGAAGCTTTCTTT
>TRBV10-3|TRBJ1-5|NA|NA
CAISGQGDQPQHF
TGTGCCATCAGTGGCCAGGGTGATCAGCCCCAGCATTTT
>TRBV20-1|TRBJ2-5|few|TRBD1
CSAGQGAGETQYF
TGCAGTGCTGGACAGGGGGCTGGTGAGACCCAGTACTTC
>TRBV5-1|TRBJ2-1|many|TRBD1
CASSRVGDRVTPEQFF
TGCGCCAGCAGCCGCGTTGGAGACAGGGTAACACCAGAGCAGTTCTTC
>TRBV7-9|TRBJ1-6|few|NA
CASSANSGGDSPLHF
TGTGCCAGCAGCGCCAACTCCGGGGGCGATTCACCCCTCCACTTT
>TRBV6-5|TRBJ2-7|NA|TRBD2
CASSARGGAAYEQYF
TGTGCCAGCAGTGCTCGCGGGGGGGCCGCCTACGAGCAGTACTTC
>TRBV12-3/TRBV12-4|TRBJ2-5|NA|NA
CASSLMGPTFETQYF
TGTGCCAGCAGTTTAATGGGACCGACATTTGAGACCCAGTACTTC
>TRBV5-1|TRBJ2-2|few|NA
CASSFNTGEAGELFF
TGCGCCAGCAGCTTTAATACAGGGGAGGCCGGGGAGCTGTTTTTT
>TRBV7-2|TRBJ2-5|NA|NA
CASSFQGGTETQYF
TGTGCCAGCAGCTTTCAGGGTGGTACGGAGACCCAGTACTTC
>TRBV27|TRBJ2-7|many|TRBD1
CASSPGTAVYEQYF
TGTGCCAGCAGTCCCGGGACAGCAGTCTACGAGCAGTACTTC
>TRBV10-3|TRBJ1-1|NA|NA
CAISESAGWDTEAFF
TGTGCCATCAGTGAGTCTGCGGGATGGGACACTGAAGCTTTCTTT
>TRBV7-9|TRBJ1-1|NA|TRBD1
CASSAAGGLNTEAFF
TGTGCCAGCAGCGCAGCAGGGGGCTTGAACACTGAAGCTTTCTTT
>TRBV15|TRBJ2-6|NA|TRBD2
CATSRDLRGSSGANVLTF
TGTGCCACCAGCAGAGATCTGCGGGGGTCCTCTGGGGCCAACGTCCTGACTTTC
>TRBV9|TRBJ1-1|NA|TRBD1
CASSNGQGLNTEAFF
TGTGCCAGCAGCAACGGACAGGGCCTGAACACTGAAGCTTTCTTT